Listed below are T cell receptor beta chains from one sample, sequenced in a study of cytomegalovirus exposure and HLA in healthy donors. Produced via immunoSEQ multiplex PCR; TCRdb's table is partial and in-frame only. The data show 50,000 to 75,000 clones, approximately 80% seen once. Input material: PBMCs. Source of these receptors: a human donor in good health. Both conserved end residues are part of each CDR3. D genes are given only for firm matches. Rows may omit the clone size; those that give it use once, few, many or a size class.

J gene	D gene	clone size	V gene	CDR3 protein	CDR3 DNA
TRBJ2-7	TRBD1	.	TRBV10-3	CAISESRAGGREQYF	TGTGCCATCAGTGAGTCGAGGGCAGGGGGCCGGGAGCAGTACTTC
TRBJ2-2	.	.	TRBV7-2	CASSLDRVNTGELFF	TGTGCCAGCAGCTTAGACAGGGTCAACACCGGGGAGCTGTTTTTT
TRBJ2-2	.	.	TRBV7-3	CASSPSSAGELFF	TGTGCCAGCAGCCCGAGCTCCGCCGGGGAGCTGTTTTTT
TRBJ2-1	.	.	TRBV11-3	CASSPGAYNEQFF	TGTGCCAGCAGCCCGGGGGCCTACAATGAGCAGTTCTTC
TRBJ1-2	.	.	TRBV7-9	CASSPEPRTARNGYTF	TGTGCCAGCAGCCCCGAACCCCGGACAGCCCGCAATGGCTACACCTTC
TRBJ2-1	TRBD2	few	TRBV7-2	CASSLAGPLAGSEQFF	TGTGCCAGCAGCTTAGCGGGTCCACTAGCGGGAAGCGAGCAGTTCTTC
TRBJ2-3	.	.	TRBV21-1	CAAERNGTARGTQYF	TGTGCCGCTGAACGGAACGGGACAGCCAGGGGTACGCAGTATTTT
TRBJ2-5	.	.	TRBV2	CASYGGETQYF	TGTGCCAGTTACGGGGGAGAGACCCAGTACTTC
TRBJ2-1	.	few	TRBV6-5	CASSRETNEQFF	TGTGCCAGCAGTCGGGAGACCAATGAGCAGTTCTTC
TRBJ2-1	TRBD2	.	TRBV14	CASSRQDPAGEADGQFF	TGTGCCAGCAGCCGACAAGACCCAGCGGGAGAGGCGGATGGGCAGTTCTTC
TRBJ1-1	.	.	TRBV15	CATSREQGYMNTEAFF	TGTGCCACCAGCAGAGAACAGGGCTACATGAACACTGAAGCTTTCTTT
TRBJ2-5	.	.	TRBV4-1	CASSQPLFPGTQYF	TGCGCCAGCAGCCAGCCTCTGTTTCCAGGGACCCAGTACTTC
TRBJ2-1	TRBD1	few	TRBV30	CACQTGNNEQFF	TGTGCCTGTCAGACAGGGAACAATGAGCAGTTCTTC
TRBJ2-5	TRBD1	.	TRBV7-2	CASSLSGTDQETQYF	TGTGCCAGCAGCTTATCCGGGACAGACCAAGAGACCCAGTACTTC
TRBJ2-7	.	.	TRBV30	CAWSVRGPAYEQYF	TGTGCCTGGAGTGTGCGGGGGCCCGCCTACGAGCAGTACTTC
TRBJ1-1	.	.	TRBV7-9	CASSFYGNTEAFF	TGTGCCAGCAGCTTTTACGGGAACACTGAAGCTTTCTTT
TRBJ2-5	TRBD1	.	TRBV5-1	CASSWGQGAETQYF	TGCGCCAGCAGCTGGGGACAGGGGGCCGAGACCCAGTACTTC
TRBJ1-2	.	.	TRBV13	CASSLPSGGGYTF	TGTGCCAGCAGCCTCCCCTCAGGTGGAGGCTACACCTTC
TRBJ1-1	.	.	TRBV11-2	CASRTQVNTEAFF	TGTGCCAGCAGAACTCAGGTGAACACTGAAGCTTTCTTT
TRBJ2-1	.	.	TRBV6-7	CASSYWPRTFPHNEQFF	TGTGCCAGCAGTTACTGGCCGCGGACTTTCCCTCACAATGAGCAGTTCTTC
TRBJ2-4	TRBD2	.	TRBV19	CASSLTSGRISGGIQYF	TGTGCCAGTAGTCTAACTAGCGGGAGGATTTCGGGTGGCATTCAGTACTTC
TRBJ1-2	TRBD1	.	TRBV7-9	CSSSRLGTGYGYTF	TGTTCCAGCAGCCGATTAGGGACAGGCTATGGCTACACCTTC
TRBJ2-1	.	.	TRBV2	CATALQYNEQFF	TGTGCCACCGCATTACAGTATAATGAGCAGTTCTTC
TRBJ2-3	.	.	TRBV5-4	CASSWRGIDTDTQYF	TGTGCCAGCAGCTGGCGGGGCATAGACACAGATACGCAGTATTTT
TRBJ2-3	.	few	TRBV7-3	CASSLLKRGPGHHDTQYF	TGTGCCAGCAGCTTACTTAAGCGAGGCCCGGGACACCACGATACGCAGTATTTT
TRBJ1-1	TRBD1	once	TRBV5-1	CASSPDRVNTEAFF	TGCGCCAGCAGCCCGGACAGGGTGAACACTGAAGCTTTCTTT
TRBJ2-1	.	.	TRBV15	CATSRDLGSGWYNEQFF	TGTGCCACCAGCAGAGATCTTGGGAGCGGGTGGTACAATGAGCAGTTCTTC
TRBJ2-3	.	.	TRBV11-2	CASSLGASTDTQYF	TGTGCCAGCAGCTTAGGGGCAAGCACAGATACGCAGTATTTT
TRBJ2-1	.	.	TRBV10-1	CASSESAWGTYNEQFF	TGCGCCAGCAGTGAGTCGGCATGGGGCACCTACAATGAGCAGTTCTTC
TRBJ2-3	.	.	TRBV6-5	CASSRNGDTQYF	TGTGCCAGCAGCCGAAACGGAGATACGCAGTATTTT
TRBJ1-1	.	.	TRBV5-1	CASSLLTGIQNTEAFF	TGCGCCAGCAGCTTGTTAACAGGGATACAGAACACTGAAGCTTTCTTT
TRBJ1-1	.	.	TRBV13	CASSPLTGNTEAFF	TGTGCCAGCAGCCCACTGACAGGAAACACTGAAGCTTTCTTT
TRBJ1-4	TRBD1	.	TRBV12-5	CASGLGQGDEKLFF	TGTGCTAGTGGTTTGGGACAGGGGGATGAAAAACTGTTTTTT
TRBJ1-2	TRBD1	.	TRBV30	CAWTFGWDRLEGGYTF	TGTGCCTGGACTTTTGGATGGGACAGGTTGGAGGGTGGCTACACCTTC
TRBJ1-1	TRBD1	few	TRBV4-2	CASSQEGGSWMNTEAFF	TGTGCCAGCAGCCAAGAAGGGGGCAGCTGGATGAACACTGAAGCTTTCTTT
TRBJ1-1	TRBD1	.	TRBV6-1	CASSEGTQGARNTEAFF	TGTGCCAGCAGTGAAGGAACTCAGGGGGCAAGGAACACTGAAGCTTTCTTT
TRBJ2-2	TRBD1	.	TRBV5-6	CASSLVGGAAGELFF	TGTGCCAGCAGCTTAGTAGGGGGCGCGGCCGGGGAGCTGTTTTTT